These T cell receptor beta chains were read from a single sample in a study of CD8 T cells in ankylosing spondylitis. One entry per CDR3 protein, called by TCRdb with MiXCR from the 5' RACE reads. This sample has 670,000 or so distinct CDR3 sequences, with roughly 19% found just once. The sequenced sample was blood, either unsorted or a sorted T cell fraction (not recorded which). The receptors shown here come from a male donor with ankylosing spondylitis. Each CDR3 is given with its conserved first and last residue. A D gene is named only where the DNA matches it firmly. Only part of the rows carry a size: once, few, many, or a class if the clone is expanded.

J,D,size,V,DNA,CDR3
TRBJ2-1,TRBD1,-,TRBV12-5,TGTGCTAGTGGTTTGGCACAGGGGCACTACAATGAGCAGTTCTTC,CASGLAQGHYNEQFF
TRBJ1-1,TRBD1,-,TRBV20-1,TGCAGTGCTATGCGCGGACAGGGAAGTACTGAAGCTTTCTTT,CSAMRGQGSTEAFF
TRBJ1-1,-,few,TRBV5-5,TGTGCCAGCAGCTTGTTCACAGACCCCTACACTGAAGCTTTCTTT,CASSLFTDPYTEAFF
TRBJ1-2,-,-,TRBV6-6,TGTGCCAGCAGCCAACAGAGGCGGGGCTACACCTTC,CASSQQRRGYTF
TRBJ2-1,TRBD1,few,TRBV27,TGTGCCAGCAGTTTAATAAGGGGGCCTTACAATGAGCAGTTCTTC,CASSLIRGPYNEQFF
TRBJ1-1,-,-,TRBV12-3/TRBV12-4,TGTGCCAGCAGTTTAAAGCTGGGGGGGTTGGACACTGAAGCTTTCTTT,CASSLKLGGLDTEAFF
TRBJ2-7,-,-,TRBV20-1,TGCAGTGCGGATCCTAGGGTCGACGAGCAGTACTTC,CSADPRVDEQYF
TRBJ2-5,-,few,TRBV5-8,TGTGCCAGCAGCTTTGGGACTTCGGGGACCCAGTACTTC,CASSFGTSGTQYF
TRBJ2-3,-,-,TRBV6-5,TGTGCCAGCAGTTACGATTGGAGGGCAGATACGCAGTATTTT,CASSYDWRADTQYF
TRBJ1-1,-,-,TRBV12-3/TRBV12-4,TGTGCCAGCACTAAAAGTGGGCAGTCGAGGTGGACTGAAGCTTTCTTT,CASTKSGQSRWTEAFF
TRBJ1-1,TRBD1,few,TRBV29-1,TGCAGCGTTGAAAGGGCAGGGGGGAACACTGAAGCTTTCTTT,CSVERAGGNTEAFF
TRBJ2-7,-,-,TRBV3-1,TGTGCCAGCAGAAAGCCCGGGGCTAGCTCCTACGAGCAGTACTTC,CASRKPGASSYEQYF
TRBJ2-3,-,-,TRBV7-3,TGTGCCAGCAGCAAAGGAACAGATACGCAGTATTTT,CASSKGTDTQYF
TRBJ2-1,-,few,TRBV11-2,TGTGCCAGCAGCTTAGACAGGAGCCCTGGGGTTTACAATGAGCAGTTCTTC,CASSLDRSPGVYNEQFF
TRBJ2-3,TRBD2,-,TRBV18,TGTGCCAGCTCACCACTTCCCGGACTAGCGCGCACAGATACGCAGTATTTT,CASSPLPGLARTDTQYF
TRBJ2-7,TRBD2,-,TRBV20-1,TGCAGTGCTAGAGATGGGGCTAGCGGGAGCTACGAGCAGTACTTC,CSARDGASGSYEQYF
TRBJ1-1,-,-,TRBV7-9,TGTGCCAGCAGCTTAGTGGGGAGCGCCTCGATGAACACTGAAGCTTTCTTT,CASSLVGSASMNTEAFF
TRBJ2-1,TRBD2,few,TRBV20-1,TGCAGTGCTAGACTAGCGGGGCCCTACAATGAGCAGTTCTTC,CSARLAGPYNEQFF
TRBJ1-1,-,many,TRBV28,TGTGCCAGCAGTTTATCTGGGGGGATGAACACTGAAGCTTTCTTT,CASSLSGGMNTEAFF
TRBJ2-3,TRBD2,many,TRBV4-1,TGCGCCAGCAGCCAAGAAGGGGAGACTAGCGGGAGGAGGGATACGCAGTATTTT,CASSQEGETSGRRDTQYF
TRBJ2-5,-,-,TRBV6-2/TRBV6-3,TGTGCCAGCAGGCCCGACTGGGGGAGTTCAAAAGAGACCCAGTACTTC,CASRPDWGSSKETQYF
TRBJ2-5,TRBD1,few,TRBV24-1,TGTGCCACCAGTGATGCACCGGGACAGGGGGGGACCCAGTACTTC,CATSDAPGQGGTQYF
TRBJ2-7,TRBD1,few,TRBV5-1,TGCGCCAGCAGCCTGGGGGACAGCCTCGAGCAGTACTTC,CASSLGDSLEQYF